Given below is one T cell receptor (beta chain) in context. What it binds is unknown. It was CD45RO-negative cells, positively selected for CCR7, that made up naive CD8 cells, with terminally differentiated effector memory CD45RA+ cells excluded. The study drew all its donors from Caucasian adults living in Nashville, Tennessee. Per the germline V gene, CDR1 is SGHVS and CDR2 is FQNEAQ. V was clipped by 7 bases and J by 0 bases; unmatched bases: 12. This CDR3 region has 17 residues. Produced via immunoSEQ multiplex PCR; TCRdb's table is partial and in-frame only. This sample has about 680,000 clones, with around 90% found just once. The data were taken from a study of shared clonotypes between healthy human individuals. Findings of the study overall: The study found roughly 5.3% of naive CD4 clonotypes shared across several donors. Sampling included only blood; tissue repertoires likely differ. Generally, estimated richness proved larger in naive subsets than it did in memory subsets.

V and J are TRBV7-8 and TRBJ2-7; TRBD1 matches at 10 bases. The source material was naive CD8+ T cells sorted from blood. This receptor was obtained from a young man in good health. The CDR3 is CASTLDRGRPLSYEQYF. In DNA form, the CDR3 reads TGTGCCAGCACCCTCGACAGGGGGCGTCCCCTCTCCTACGAGCAGTACTTC.